The clone carrying this T cell receptor beta chain was counted between two and nine times. Antigen unknown. The data belong to a study of beta chain features in type 1 diabetes. Study summary: In age, gender and cell yields, patients were similar to healthy donors. Summed over all samples, the examined sorted cells came to more than 85 million. General study points: Naive, central memory and Treg TCRB repertoires seemed to resemble each other more closely in patients than they did in healthy donors. All four CD4+ subsets of Type 1 diabetes patients contained TCRB CDR3s that were moderately but significantly shorter.

The authors reverse transcribed all of the isolated RNA, so sequencing captured expressed TCRB transcripts. Method: immunoSEQ multiplex PCR; TCRdb's copy keeps in-frame clones and lacks some. Here the sample spans almost 350,000 clones, 20% being singletons. CDR3 size: 11 residues. Sequencing used naive CD4+ T cells from blood. The receptor was isolated from a woman aged 18-30 years in good health. This chain links TRBV12-1 with TRBJ2-3; whether TRBD1, the table's D call, matches the DNA was not checked. TRBV12-1 has pseudogene status. The CDR3 bases are TGTGCCAGCACCCTTCAGGATACGCAGTATTTT. Protein: CASTLQDTQYF.